This T cell receptor beta chain was sequenced for a study of vaccination and CD4 T cells after COVID-19. Study at large: A median of approximately 75 days (range 14 to 241) separated dose two from the taking of post-vaccine samples.

The Oncomine TCR Beta short-read assay sequenced DNA from cultured CD4+ T cells. One entry per CDR3 protein results from TCRdb running MiXCR on the PCR reads. This sample has 2,500 to 3,500 distinct CDR3 sequences; over 65% occur once, and the top ten carry under 30%. Germline V lookup: CDR1 SGHTA, CDR2 FQGTGA. There are 12 residues in the CDR3. V was trimmed by 3 bases and J by 4 bases, leaving 4 bases between them. Note on this clonotype: The antigen remains unidentified.

The treatment was: roughly 11-day PBMC culture with coronavirus spike peptide pools or control peptides (ViraFEST assay). PBMCs were cultured at around 2 million per well with approximately 9.3 IU/ml IL-2 and around 10 ug/ml peptide pools. The sequence was obtained from a human donor who had recovered from COVID-19. Source material: CD4+ T cells from blood, cultured in vitro. This chain uses TRBV7-3 with TRBJ2-1; the D is unclear. The CDR3 loop is CASSLPYNEQFF. The CDR3 DNA sequence: TGTGCCAGCAGCTTGCCTTACAATGAGCAGTTCTTC.